The sequence of this T cell receptor beta chain was determined in a study of shared clonotypes between healthy human individuals (dated by TCRdb to 2019 to 2021). Broadly, across the study: The cohort included a few men and a couple of women between 18 and 49 years of age. Blood TCR repertoires of four to six healthy adults were deeply sequenced to estimate repertoire size and the extent of clonotype sharing between individuals. To increase sequencing depth and limit assay-specific biases, TCR repertoire library preparation and sequencing were carried out by different laboratories using diverse techniques. Leukapheresis yielded between about 0.94 and 8.9 billion PBMCs per donor. Summary of the overall study and its limitations: Pairwise subsampling indicated that sequencing depth was expected to affect the degree of clonotype sharing among donors. Sampling was restricted to blood, and TCR repertoires in tissue are likely to differ from TCR repertoires in blood. Because the study included a small number of donors, the genetic and exposure-history diversity represented was limited.

Relative to germline, V is 0 bases shorter and J is 5 bases shorter, with 10 bases between their ends. The CDR3 goes from the cysteine to the phenylalanine over 14 residues. Just CDR3 DNA is preserved here, 42 bases in frame from base 1. In the germline V gene (reference sequence), CDR1 corresponds to MNHEY and CDR2 to SMNVEV. Points on this clone: Its antigen is unknown. It has no much larger one-base neighbor in the sample; base qualities were not kept.

Using the deep immunoSEQ assay, TCR CDR3 regions were amplified from genomic DNA by multiplex PCR. Extracted genomic DNA from each cell subset was spread evenly across all wells of several immunoSEQ 96-well plates, with each plate serving as a replicate. Each replicate PCR for unsorted PBMC received 300 to 350 ng genomic DNA, equal to approximately 30,000 T cell genomes. Unsorted PBMC genomic DNA was sequenced across ten immunoSEQ deep assay plates. Purified libraries were measured with a Qubit 3.0 fluorometer, size-checked on a Bioanalyzer 2100, and measured again with the KAPA Library Quantification kit. Every immunoSEQ 96-well plate was sequenced on a dedicated single-read 150-cycle Illumina NextSeq 550 flow cell. The paper's data handling went like this. Because only junctional sequences without quality scores were contained in the immunoSEQ output, filtering matching that applied to full-length reads could not be performed. Sequences were annotated with PyIR, a Python wrapper for IgBLAST v1.9, and V/J genes and CDR3 were assigned using IMGT germline references. Any read was removed if the V/J assignment was weak (E-value above 1e-6), the CDR3 was missing, or the read contained stop codons, out-of-frame junctions, or ambiguous translated residues. V3J clonotypes were defined by identical inferred V gene, J gene, and CDR3 amino acid sequence. To compute the percentage overlap between repertoires, the number of shared unique clonotypes was divided by the size of the smaller repertoire. Repertoire richness was assessed with RTK rarefaction, the Chao1 estimator, and Recon v2.1 estimates of unobserved clonotypes. In its TCRdb copy, this immuneACCESS table keeps in-frame sequences only and misses some clones. Where compared with another copy, unresolved V genes explain less than half of these, and the others have no known cause. Clone size and the V and J calls come from that table; the DNA yielded D and trimming. The table for this sample lists over 400,000 clones; roughly 80% of them were counted only once. The top ten constitute 12% of the sample.

The donors were healthy, HIV-negative adults with no recently reported acute infections or vaccinations. All donors were Caucasian adults living in Nashville, Tennessee, USA. For unsorted samples, roughly 91 million PBMCs were counted, and genomic DNA was extracted using the QIAamp DNA Blood Mini kit. After blood collection by leukapheresis, PBMCs were isolated using Ficoll-Histopaque density gradient centrifugation and then cryopreserved in the vapor phase of liquid nitrogen. The receptor was derived from a woman aged 40 to 50 in good health. Some clones in this sample may be carry-over from other donors' samples. Here the chain combines TRBV27 and TRBJ1-1; the D gene is unclear. The sequencing input was PBMCs. The bases are TGTGCCAGCAGTTTATCCGGAGGAGAAACTGAAGCTTTCTTT. It translates as CASSLSGGETEAFF.